The sequence of this TCR beta chain was determined in a study of type 1 regulatory T cells. Background on the study: T-allo10 is a Tr1-enriched, alloantigen-specific CD4 T cell product made in vitro. Study results and limitations: Compared with non-Tr1 cells, Tr1 cells showed a narrower TCR repertoire.

There are 16 residues in the CDR3. Germline values: CDR1 SSHAT, CDR2 FNYEAQ (reference sequence). Ten or more counts support this clonotype. Its antigen is unidentified. An end of the junction differs from the germline gene, which may be a read error. Each CDR3 protein gets one entry after TCRdb re-called the reads with MiXCR. This table has fewer than 80,000 distinct CDR3 sequences, more than 20% appearing once. V is TRBV7-7 and J is TRBJ2-2; D is perhaps TRBD1 (6 bases). The origin of this receptor is a human donor in good health. The sequencing sample was made of cultured type 1 regulatory T (Tr1) cells, either the whole culture or a sorted fraction (not recorded which). For the CDR3, the DNA is TGTGCTAGCAGTCAGAACCCGGGATCAGGGGCCGGGGAGCTGTTTTTT. Protein sequence: CASSQNPGSGAGELFF. Full variable domain (remainder filled in from reference TRBV7-7 and TRBJ2-2): GAGVSQSPRYKVTKRGQDVTLRCDPISSHATLYWYQQALGQGPEFLTYFNYEAQPDKSGLPSDRFSAERPEGSISTLTIQRTEQRDSAMYRCASSQNPGSGAGELFFGEGSRLTVL.